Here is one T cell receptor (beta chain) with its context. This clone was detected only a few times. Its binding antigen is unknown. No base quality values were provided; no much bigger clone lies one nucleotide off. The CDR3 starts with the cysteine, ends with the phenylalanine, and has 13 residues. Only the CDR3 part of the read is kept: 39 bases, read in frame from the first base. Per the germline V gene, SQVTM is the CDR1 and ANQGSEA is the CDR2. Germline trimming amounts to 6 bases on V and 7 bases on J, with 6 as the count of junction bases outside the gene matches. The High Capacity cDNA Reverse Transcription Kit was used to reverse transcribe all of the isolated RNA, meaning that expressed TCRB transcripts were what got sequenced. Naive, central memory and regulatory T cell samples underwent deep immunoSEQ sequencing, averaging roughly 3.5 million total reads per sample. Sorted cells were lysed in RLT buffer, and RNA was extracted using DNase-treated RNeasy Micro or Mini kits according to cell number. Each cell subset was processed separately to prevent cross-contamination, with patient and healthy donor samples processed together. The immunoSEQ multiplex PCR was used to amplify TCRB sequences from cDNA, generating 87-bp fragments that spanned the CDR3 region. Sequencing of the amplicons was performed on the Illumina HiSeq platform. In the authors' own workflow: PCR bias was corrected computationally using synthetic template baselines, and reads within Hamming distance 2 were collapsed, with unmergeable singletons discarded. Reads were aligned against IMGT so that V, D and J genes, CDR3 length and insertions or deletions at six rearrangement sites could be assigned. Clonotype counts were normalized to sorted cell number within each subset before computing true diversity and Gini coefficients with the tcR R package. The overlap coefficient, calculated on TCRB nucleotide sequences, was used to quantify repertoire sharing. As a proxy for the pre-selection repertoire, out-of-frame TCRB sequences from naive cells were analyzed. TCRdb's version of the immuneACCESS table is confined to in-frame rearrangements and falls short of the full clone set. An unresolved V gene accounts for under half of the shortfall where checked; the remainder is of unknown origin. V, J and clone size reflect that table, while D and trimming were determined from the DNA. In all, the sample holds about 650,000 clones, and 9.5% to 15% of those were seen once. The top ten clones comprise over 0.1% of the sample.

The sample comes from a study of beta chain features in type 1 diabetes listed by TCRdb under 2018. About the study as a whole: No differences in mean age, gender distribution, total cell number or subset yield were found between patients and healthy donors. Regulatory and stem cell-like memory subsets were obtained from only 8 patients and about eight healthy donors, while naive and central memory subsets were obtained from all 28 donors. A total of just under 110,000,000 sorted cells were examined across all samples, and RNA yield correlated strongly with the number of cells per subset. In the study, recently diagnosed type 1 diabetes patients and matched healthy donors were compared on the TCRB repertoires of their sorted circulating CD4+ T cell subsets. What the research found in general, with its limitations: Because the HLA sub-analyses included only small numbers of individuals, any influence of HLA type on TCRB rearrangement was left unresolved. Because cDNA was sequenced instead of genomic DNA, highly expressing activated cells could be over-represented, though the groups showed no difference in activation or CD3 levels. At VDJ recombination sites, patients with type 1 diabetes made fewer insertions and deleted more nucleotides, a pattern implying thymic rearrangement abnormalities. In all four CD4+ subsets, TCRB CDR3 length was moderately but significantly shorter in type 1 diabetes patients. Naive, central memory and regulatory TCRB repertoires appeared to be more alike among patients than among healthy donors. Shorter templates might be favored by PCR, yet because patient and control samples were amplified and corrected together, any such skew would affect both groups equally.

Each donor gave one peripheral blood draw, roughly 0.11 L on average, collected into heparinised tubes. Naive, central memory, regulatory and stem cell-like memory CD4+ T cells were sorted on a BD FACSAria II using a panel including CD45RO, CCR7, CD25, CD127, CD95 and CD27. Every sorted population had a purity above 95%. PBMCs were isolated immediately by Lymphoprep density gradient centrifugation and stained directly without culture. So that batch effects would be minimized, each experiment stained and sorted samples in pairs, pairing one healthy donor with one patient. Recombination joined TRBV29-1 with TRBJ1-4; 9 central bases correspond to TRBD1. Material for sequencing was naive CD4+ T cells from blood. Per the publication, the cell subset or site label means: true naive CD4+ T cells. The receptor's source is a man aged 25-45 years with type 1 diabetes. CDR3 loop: CSVGQGRPEKLFF. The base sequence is TGCAGCGTAGGACAGGGGCGGCCTGAAAAACTGTTTTTT.